These 8 T cell receptor beta chains share one sample of origin, sequenced in a study of blood T cell repertoires in COVID-19. The repertoire was sequenced with immunoSEQ multiplex PCR; TCRdb's copy has only in-frame clones and lacks some. The table records about 320,000 clones, nearly 90% of them present only once. Sequencing used peripheral blood. The origin of the receptors is a woman under 40 with COVID-19, enrolled during active disease.

J is TRBJ1-2 and V is TRBV7-2; TRBD1 agrees at 7 bases. Per the germline V gene, CDR1 is SGHTA and CDR2 is FQGNSA. The CDR3 is 14 residues long. Germline trimming cut 1 base from V and 7 bases from J; bases unmatched to any gene: 6. For the CDR3, the DNA is TGTGCCAGCAGCTTAGGCAGGGGGGCGGGTGGCTACACCTTC. This gives the protein CASSLGRGAGGYTF. Full variable domain (outside the CDR3, taken from reference TRBV7-2 and TRBJ1-2): GAGVSQSPSNKVTEKGKDVELRCDPISGHTALYWYRQSLGQGLEFLIYFQGNSAPDKSGLPSDRFSAERTGGSVSTLTIQRTQQEDSAVYLCASSLGRGAGGYTFGSGTRLTVV.

The chain couples TRBV7-9 to TRBJ1-6, with D possibly TRBD1 on 6 matching bases. Trimming took 4 bases from V and 7 from J, leaving 11 bases between them. Germline V gene data show CDR1 as SEHNR and CDR2 as FQNEAQ (reference sequence). This CDR3 is built from 14 residues. As DNA, the CDR3 is TGTGCCAGCAGCTCCACAGGGCCAAATTCACCCCTCCACTTT. Amino acid sequence: CASSSTGPNSPLHF.

This chain uses TRBV7-9 with TRBJ2-7, with D uncertain. Germline lookup yields CDR1 SEHNR and CDR2 FQNEAQ (reference sequence). The CDR3 extends over 15 amino acids. V gave up 6 bases and J gave up 1 base, with 16 bases separating them. The CDR3 DNA reads as TGTGCCAGCAGTTCAACGATGGGCAGTTCCTACGAGCAGTACTTC. Amino acid sequence: CASSSTMGSSYEQYF.

The chain carries TRBV11-3 and TRBJ2-1, with 13 bases fitting TRBD2. There are 16 residues in the CDR3. Germline loops: CDR1 SGHNT, CDR2 YENEEA. The V and J ends lost 1 base and 8 bases, in that order; junction bases with no gene match: 5. CDR3 bases: TGTGCCAGCAGCTTAGGGACTAGCGGGGGCCAGTATGAGCAGTTCTTC. Translated: CASSLGTSGGQYEQFF.

This clone was seen more than once but under ten times. The chain recombines TRBV27 with TRBJ2-1; TRBD1 matches at 7 bases. V was pared by 5 bases and J by 3 bases, with 1 base of the junction left unmatched. Per the germline V gene, CDR1 is MNHEY and CDR2 is SMNVEV (reference sequence). The length of the CDR3 is 13 residues. CDR3 DNA: TGTGCCAGCAGTCGGGACAGCTACAATGAGCAGTTCTTC. Residues: CASSRDSYNEQFF.

The chain has TRBV4-1 and TRBJ2-1; a possible D gene is TRBD1 (5 bases). The CDR3 runs to 17 residues. Germline V gene data show CDR1 as MGHRA and CDR2 as YSYEKL. Trimming left V 0 bases short and J 2 bases short, with 14 bases between. The CDR3 is CASSQEGLQATYNEQFF. The CDR3 coding sequence is TGCGCCAGCAGCCAAGAGGGTTTACAGGCGACCTACAATGAGCAGTTCTTC.

The chain combines TRBV4-1 with TRBJ2-5; a weak D match, TRBD2 (6 bases). The CDR3 loop spans 13 amino acids. CDR1 and CDR2 from the germline V gene are MGHRA and YSYEKL. Trimming left V 4 bases short and J 2 bases short, with 8 bases between. In DNA form, the CDR3 reads TGCGCCAGCAGCCCGGGACTTCAAGAGACCCAGTACTTC. It codes for CASSPGLQETQYF.

The CDR3 region is CASSLPGQNTHGELFF. The CDR3 bases are TGTGCCAGCAGCTTACCCGGACAGAACACCCACGGGGAGCTGTTTTTT. J is TRBJ2-2 and V is TRBV7-2, with D maybe TRBD1 (6 bases). Germline V gene data show CDR1 as SGHTA and CDR2 as FQGNSA. This CDR3 comprises 16 residues. V lost 2 bases and J lost 7, with 17 bases in between.